This TCR beta chain was sequenced for a study of blood T cell repertoires in COVID-19. A single count supports this clone. The germline V gene has CDR1 SGDLS and CDR2 YYNGEE. The CDR3 runs 15 residues. Trimming left V 1 base short and J 8 bases short, with 15 bases between. Enrollees, roughly 18 to 89 years old, lived in around 23 US areas. In the source study's methods: Researchers report that nucleated cell counts were estimated from reference gene primer amplification. Sequenced by immunoSEQ multiplex PCR; TCRdb stores in-frame clones only, minus some. V and J calls and clone size are given by that table; D and trimming were obtained from the DNA. Among about 170,000 clones listed, around 83% were seen once.

Sequencing was done on a sample of PBMCs or T cells enriched from blood (not recorded which). The genes are TRBV9 and TRBJ1-4; possible D gene TRBD1, 5 bases. The receptor was isolated from a woman between 50 and 59 years old in a cohort exposed to, infected with or recovered from COVID-19 (not recorded which). CDR3 DNA: TGTGCCAGCAGCGTAAATGGGCAGGGAAGGGAAAAACTGTTTTTT. The encoded protein is CASSVNGQGREKLFF.